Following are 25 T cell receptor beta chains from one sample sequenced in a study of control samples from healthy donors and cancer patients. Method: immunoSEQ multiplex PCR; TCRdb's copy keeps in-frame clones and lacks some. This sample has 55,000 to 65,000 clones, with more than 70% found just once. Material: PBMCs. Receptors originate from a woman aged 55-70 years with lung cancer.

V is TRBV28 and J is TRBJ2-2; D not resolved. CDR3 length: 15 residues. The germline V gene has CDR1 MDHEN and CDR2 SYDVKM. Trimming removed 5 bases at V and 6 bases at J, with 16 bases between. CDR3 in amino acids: CASSPPGGLAGELFF. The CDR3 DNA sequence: TGTGCCAGCAGTCCCCCCGGCGGATTGGCCGGGGAGCTGTTTTTT.

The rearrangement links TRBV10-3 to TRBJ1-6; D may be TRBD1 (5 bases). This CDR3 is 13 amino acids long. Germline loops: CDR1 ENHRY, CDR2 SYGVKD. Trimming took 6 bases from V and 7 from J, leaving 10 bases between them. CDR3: CAIRSTGNSPLHF. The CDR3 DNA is TGTGCCATCAGGTCAACAGGAAATTCACCCCTCCACTTT.

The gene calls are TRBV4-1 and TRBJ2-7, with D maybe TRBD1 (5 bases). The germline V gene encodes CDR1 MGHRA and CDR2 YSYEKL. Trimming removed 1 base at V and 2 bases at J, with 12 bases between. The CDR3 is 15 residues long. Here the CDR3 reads CASSQVGAGTYEQYF. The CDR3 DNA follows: TGCGCCAGCAGCCAAGTTGGGGCAGGGACCTACGAGCAGTACTTC.

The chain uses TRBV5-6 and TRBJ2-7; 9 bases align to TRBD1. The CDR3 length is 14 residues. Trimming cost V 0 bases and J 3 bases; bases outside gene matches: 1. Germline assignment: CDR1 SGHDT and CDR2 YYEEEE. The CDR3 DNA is TGTGCCAGCAGCTTGGGGGGACAGGGCTACGAGCAGTACTTC. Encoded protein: CASSLGGQGYEQYF.

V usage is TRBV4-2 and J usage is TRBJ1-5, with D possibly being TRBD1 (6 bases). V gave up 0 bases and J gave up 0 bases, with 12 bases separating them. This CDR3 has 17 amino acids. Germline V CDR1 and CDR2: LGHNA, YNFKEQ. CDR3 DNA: TGTGCCAGCAGCCAAGATGGGGGGGCCTATAGCAATCAGCCCCAGCATTTT. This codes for CASSQDGGAYSNQPQHF.

The CDR3 region has the DNA TGTGCCAGCAGCTTGGCCGTCTTACTAGCGGGAGGGTACAATGAGCAGTTCTTC. Residues: CASSLAVLLAGGYNEQFF. The chain joins TRBV5-4 to TRBJ2-1; 13 positions agree with TRBD2. This CDR3 spans 18 amino acids. Germline V lookup: CDR1 SGHNT, CDR2 YYREEE (reference sequence). J was trimmed by 4 bases and V by 0 bases; bases with no gene match: 7.

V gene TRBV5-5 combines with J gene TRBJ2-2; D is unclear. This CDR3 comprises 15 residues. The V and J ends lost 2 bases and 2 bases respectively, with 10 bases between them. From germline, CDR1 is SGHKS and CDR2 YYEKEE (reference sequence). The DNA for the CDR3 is TGTGCCAGCAGCTTTCGAACCTCAAACACCGGGGAGCTGTTTTTT. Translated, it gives CASSFRTSNTGELFF.

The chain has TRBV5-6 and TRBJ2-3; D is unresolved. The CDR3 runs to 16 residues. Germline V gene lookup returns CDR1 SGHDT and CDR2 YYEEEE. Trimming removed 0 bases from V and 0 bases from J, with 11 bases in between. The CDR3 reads CASSLEGPESTDTQYF. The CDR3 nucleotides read TGTGCCAGCAGCTTGGAAGGGCCAGAGAGCACAGATACGCAGTATTTT.

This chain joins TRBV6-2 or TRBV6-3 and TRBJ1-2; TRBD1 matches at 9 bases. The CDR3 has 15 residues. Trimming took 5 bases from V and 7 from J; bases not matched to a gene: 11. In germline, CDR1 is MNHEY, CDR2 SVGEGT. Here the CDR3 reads CASSRQPQGAGGYTF. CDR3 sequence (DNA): TGTGCCAGCAGTCGCCAACCACAGGGGGCTGGTGGCTACACCTTC.

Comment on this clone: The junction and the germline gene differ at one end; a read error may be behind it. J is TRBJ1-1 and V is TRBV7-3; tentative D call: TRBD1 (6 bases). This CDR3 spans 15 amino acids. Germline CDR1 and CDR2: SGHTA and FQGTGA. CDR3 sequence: CASSLTGGAGTEAFF. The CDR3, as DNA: TGTGCCAGCAGCCTAACCGGGGGGGCGGGCACTGAAGCTTTCTTT. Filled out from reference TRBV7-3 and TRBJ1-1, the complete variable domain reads GAGVSQTPSNKVTEKGKYVELRCDPISGHTALYWYRQSLGQGPEFLIYFQGTGAADDSGLPNDRFFAVRPEGSVSTLKIQRTERGDSAVYLCASSLTGGAGTEAFFGQGTRLTVV.

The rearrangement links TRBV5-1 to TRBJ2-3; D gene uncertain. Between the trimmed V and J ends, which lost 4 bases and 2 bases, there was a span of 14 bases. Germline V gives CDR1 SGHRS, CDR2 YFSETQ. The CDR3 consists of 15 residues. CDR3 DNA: TGCGCCAGCAGCCCAAACCCCGGAACCACAGATACGCAGTATTTT. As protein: CASSPNPGTTDTQYF.

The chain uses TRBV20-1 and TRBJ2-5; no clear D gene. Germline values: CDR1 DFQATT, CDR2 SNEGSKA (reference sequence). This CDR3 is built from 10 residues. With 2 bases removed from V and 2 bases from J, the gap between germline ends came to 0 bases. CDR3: CSARQETQYF. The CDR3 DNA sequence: TGCAGTGCTAGACAAGAGACCCAGTACTTC.

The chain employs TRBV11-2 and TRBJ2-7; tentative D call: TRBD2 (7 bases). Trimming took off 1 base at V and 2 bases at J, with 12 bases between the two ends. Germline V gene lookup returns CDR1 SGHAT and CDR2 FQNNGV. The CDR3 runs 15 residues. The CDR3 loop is CASSLGGGPTYEQYF. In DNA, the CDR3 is TGTGCCAGCAGCTTAGGCGGGGGCCCCACCTACGAGCAGTACTTC.

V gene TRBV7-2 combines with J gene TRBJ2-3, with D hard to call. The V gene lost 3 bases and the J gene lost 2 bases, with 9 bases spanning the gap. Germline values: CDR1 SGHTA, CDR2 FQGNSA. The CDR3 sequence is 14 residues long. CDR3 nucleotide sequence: TGTGCCAGCAGCTTGGGATGGGCCACAGATACGCAGTATTTT. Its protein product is CASSLGWATDTQYF.

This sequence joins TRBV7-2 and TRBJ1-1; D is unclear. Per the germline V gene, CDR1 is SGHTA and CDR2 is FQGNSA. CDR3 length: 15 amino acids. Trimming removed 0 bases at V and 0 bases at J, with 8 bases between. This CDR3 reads CASSLASAMNTEAFF. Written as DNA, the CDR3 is TGTGCCAGCAGCTTAGCGTCAGCCATGAACACTGAAGCTTTCTTT.

The CDR3 region has the DNA TGTGCCAGCTCACTTCAGGGGTTTATCGATGAGCAGTTCTTC. Encoded protein: CASSLQGFIDEQFF. V usage is TRBV18 and J usage is TRBJ2-1; possibly TRBD1 for D (6 bases). Germline V gene sequence: CDR1 KGHSH, CDR2 LQKENI. CDR3 length: 14 residues. Trimming stripped 4 bases from V and 8 bases from J, with 15 bases between.

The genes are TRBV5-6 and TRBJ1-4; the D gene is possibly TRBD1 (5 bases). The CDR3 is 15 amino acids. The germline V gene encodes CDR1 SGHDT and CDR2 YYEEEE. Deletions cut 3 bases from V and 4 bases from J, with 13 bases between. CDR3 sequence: CASSSRQRYNEKLFF. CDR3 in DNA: TGTGCCAGCAGCTCCAGACAGAGATATAATGAAAAACTGTTTTTT.

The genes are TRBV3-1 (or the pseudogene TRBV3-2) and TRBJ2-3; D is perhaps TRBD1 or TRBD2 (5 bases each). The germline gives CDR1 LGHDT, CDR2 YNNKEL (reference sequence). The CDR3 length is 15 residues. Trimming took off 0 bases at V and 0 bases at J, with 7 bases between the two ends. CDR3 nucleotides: TGTGCCAGCAGCCAAGACGGGGCTAGCACAGATACGCAGTATTTT. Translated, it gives CASSQDGASTDTQYF.

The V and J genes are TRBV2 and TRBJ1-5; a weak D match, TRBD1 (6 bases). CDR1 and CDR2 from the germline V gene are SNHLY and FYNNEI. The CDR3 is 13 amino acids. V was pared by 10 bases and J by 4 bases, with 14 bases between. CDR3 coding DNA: TGTGCCACCGGACGGGGACAAAATCAGCCCCAGCATTTT. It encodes CATGRGQNQPQHF.

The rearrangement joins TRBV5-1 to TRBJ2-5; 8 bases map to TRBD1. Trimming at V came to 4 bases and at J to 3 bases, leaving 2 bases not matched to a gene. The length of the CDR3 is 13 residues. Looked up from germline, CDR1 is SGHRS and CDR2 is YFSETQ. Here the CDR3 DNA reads TGCGCCAGCAGCCCGGACAGGGAAGAGACCCAGTACTTC. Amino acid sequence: CASSPDREETQYF.

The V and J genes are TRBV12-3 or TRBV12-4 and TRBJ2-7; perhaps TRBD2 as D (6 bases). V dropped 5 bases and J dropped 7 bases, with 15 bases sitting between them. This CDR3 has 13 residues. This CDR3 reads CASSPRGLGEQYF. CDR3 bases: TGTGCCAGCAGTCCGCGGGGCCTGGGGGAGCAGTACTTC.

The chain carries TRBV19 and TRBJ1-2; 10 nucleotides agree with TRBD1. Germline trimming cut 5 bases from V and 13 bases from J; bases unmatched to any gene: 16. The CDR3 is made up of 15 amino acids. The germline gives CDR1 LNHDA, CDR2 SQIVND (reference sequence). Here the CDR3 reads CASSSTGTGAPERTF. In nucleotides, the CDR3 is TGTGCCAGTAGTTCAACCGGGACAGGGGCTCCCGAGCGCACCTTC.

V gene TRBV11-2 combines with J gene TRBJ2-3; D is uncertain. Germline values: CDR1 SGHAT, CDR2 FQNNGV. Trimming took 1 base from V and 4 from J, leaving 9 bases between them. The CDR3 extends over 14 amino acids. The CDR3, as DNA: TGTGCCAGCAGCTTAGGGTCCGTAGCAGATACGCAGTATTTT. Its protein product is CASSLGSVADTQYF.

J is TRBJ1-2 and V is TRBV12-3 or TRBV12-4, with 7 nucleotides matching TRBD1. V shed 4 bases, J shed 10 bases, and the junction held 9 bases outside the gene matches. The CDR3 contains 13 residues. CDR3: CASSSRQGGHYTF. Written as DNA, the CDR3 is TGTGCCAGCAGTTCCCGACAGGGCGGACACTACACCTTC.

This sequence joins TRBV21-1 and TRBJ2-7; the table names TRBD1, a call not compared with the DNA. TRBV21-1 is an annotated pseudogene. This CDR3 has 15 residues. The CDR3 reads CASSRPGQNSYEQYF. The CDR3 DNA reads TGTGCCAGCAGCAGACCAGGACAGAACTCCTACGAGCAGTACTTC.